This T cell receptor beta chain was retrieved from a study of T-cell memory formation after mild COVID-19. Findings and limits, study-wide: Day 15 to 85 contracting clones showed balanced CD4/CD8; day 15 to 37 expanders favored CD4+. Contracting CD4+ clones lay largely in CM and EM, with CD8+ ones residing in EMRA.

The TCR alpha and TCR beta cDNA libraries, bearing sample barcodes and UMIs, were generated by 5'RACE using constant-segment primers. TCRdb reanalysed the 5' RACE reads using MiXCR and keeps one entry per CDR3 protein. The sample contains 540,000 or so distinct CDR3 sequences, about 20% of which appear only once. The CDR3 covers 15 residues. Points on this clonotype: Its cognate antigen is unknown.

Sequenced input: PBMCs or a T cell subset sorted from them (not recorded which). The receptor was derived from an adult woman who had mild COVID-19 (a few samples of this study predate the infection). Cell type and time point are not known. This chain uses TRBV3-2 with TRBJ1-4; the D call of TRBD1 is as the table states it, not checked on the DNA. TRBV3-2 constitutes a pseudogene. CDR3 sequence reads: CASRPSGARGEKLFF. The CDR3 DNA sequence: TGTGCCAGCCGACCCTCGGGGGCGCGAGGTGAAAAACTGTTTTTT.